This T cell receptor (beta chain) was profiled in a study of blood T cell repertoires in COVID-19. Study context: The analysed material was cDNA or gDNA that came from T cells, B-cell-depleted T cells, or PBMCs.

This clone was found once. There are 13 residues in the CDR3. The V and J ends lost 7 bases and 8 bases, in that order; junction bases with no gene match: 10. Germline values: CDR1 MNHEY, CDR2 SVGAGI. Authors' analysis steps: Estimated nucleated cell counts came from reference gene primer amplification. Assay used: immunoSEQ multiplex PCR; TCRdb lists only in-frame clones, some missing. That table furnishes V, J and clone size, whereas the DNA furnished D and trimming. The sample has about 250,000 clones, about 93% seen once. Seattle patient enrollment occurred during active infection, with longitudinal follow-up thereafter.

The specimen was peripheral blood. This TCR came from a man under 40 with COVID-19, enrolled during active disease. The genes are TRBV6-5 and TRBJ1-2, with 7 bases aligning to TRBD1. The CDR3 DNA is TGTGCCAGCAATAACAGGGGAGGATGGGGCTACACCTTC. This gives the protein CASNNRGGWGYTF.